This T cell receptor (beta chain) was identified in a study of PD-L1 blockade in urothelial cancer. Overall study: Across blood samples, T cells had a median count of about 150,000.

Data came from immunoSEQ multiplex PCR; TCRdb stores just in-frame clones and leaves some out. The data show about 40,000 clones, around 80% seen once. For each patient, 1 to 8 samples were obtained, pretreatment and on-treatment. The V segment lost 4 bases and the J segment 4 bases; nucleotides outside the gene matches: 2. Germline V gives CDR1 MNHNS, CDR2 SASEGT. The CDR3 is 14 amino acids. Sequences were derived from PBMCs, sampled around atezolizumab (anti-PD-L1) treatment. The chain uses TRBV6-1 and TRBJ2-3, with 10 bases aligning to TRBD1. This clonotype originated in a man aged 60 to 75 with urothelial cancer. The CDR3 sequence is CASSVTGGADTQYF. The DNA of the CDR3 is TGTGCCAGCAGTGTGACAGGGGGCGCAGATACGCAGTATTTT.